Shown below are 26 T cell receptor beta chains from a single sample sequenced in a study of CD8+CD57+ T cells in acquired aplastic anemia. Patients included in sequencing had previously demonstrated CD8+CD57+ cell expansion by flow cytometry. It was genomic DNA that served as the template for profiling TCR beta VDJ and CDR3. A single record per CDR3 protein comes from TCRdb applying MiXCR to the reads. The sample has roughly 190,000 distinct CDR3 sequences; just under 50% are singletons. Source material: sorted CD4+, CD8+, or CD8+CD57+ T cells (not recorded which) from PBMCs. These receptors were collected from a human donor with aplastic anemia.

The chain has TRBV7-8 and TRBJ2-3, with 12 bases aligning to TRBD2. The CDR3 runs to 16 residues. Germline CDR1 reads SGHVS; CDR2 reads FQNEAQ. With V trimmed by 1 base and J by 6 bases, 5 bases remained unmatched. In DNA form, the CDR3 reads TGTGCCAGCAGCTTAGGACTAGCGGGAGTATCGGATACGCAGTATTTT. Protein product: CASSLGLAGVSDTQYF. Complete variable domain (other parts from reference TRBV7-8 and TRBJ2-3): GAGVSQSPRYKVAKRGQDVALRCDPISGHVSLFWYQQALGQGPEFLTYFQNEAQLDKSGLPSDRFFAERPEGSVSTLKIQRTQQEDSAVYLCASSLGLAGVSDTQYFGPGTRLTVL.

On this clonotype itself: The junction does not match germline at one end; this may be a read error. This chain connects TRBV6-2 or TRBV6-3 to TRBJ2-3; no firm D call. The CDR3 totals 13 residues. Germline CDR1 MNHEY, CDR2 SVGEGT. CDR3 nucleotide sequence: TGTGCCATCAGTGGGCACGACTCTGATACGCAGTATTTT. It yields the protein CAISGHDSDTQYF.

The gene calls are TRBV12-3 or TRBV12-4 and TRBJ1-6; 11 bases align to TRBD1. CDR3 length: 17 residues. The J segment lost 7 bases and the V segment lost 7 bases, leaving 12 bases of the junction unmatched. Here the CDR3 reads CASTDGQGAHFNSPLHF. As DNA, the CDR3 is TGTGCCAGCACCGATGGACAGGGGGCCCACTTCAATTCACCCCTCCACTTT.

V and J are TRBV20-1 and TRBJ1-6; no clear D gene. Trimming took 6 bases from V and 5 from J, leaving 26 bases between them. CDR3 length: 18 amino acids. CDR1 is DFQATT, CDR2 SNEGSKA, per germline (reference sequence). The CDR3 coding sequence is TGCAGTGCCCTCCGACGGGGAACCACATCCCCTCATAATTCACCCCTCCACTTT. Protein: CSALRRGTTSPHNSPLHF.

The chain couples TRBV10-3 to TRBJ2-1; unclear D gene. V was shortened by 3 bases and J by 3 bases, with 3 bases between the two germline ends. There are 12 residues in the CDR3. CDR1 and CDR2 (germline): ENHRY, SYGVKD. CDR3 region: CAISDSYNEQFF. DNA for the CDR3: TGTGCCATCAGTGACAGCTACAATGAGCAGTTCTTC.

With respect to this clonotype: A much larger clone lies a single base off, so this may be a read error. This chain uses TRBV4-1 with TRBJ2-6; tentative D call: TRBD1 (6 bases). Germline V gene lookup returns CDR1 MGHRA and CDR2 YSYEKL. The CDR3 covers 16 residues. The CDR3 DNA sequence: TGCGCCAGCAGCCAAGATGGGACATCTGTGGCCAACGTCCTGACTTTC. Translating gives CASSQDGTSVANVLTF.

J is TRBJ2-7 and V is TRBV2, with 7 bases identical to TRBD1. The CDR3 extends over 14 amino acids. Germline CDR1 and CDR2: SNHLY and FYNNEI. Trimming cost V 4 bases and J 3 bases; bases outside gene matches: 6. This chain's CDR3 is CASSGTGTDYEQYF. The CDR3 coding sequence is TGTGCCAGCAGTGGGACCGGGACAGACTACGAGCAGTACTTC.

V and J are TRBV11-1 and TRBJ2-1, with D perhaps TRBD2 (6 bases). The CDR3 is 15 residues long. Per germline, CDR1 SGHAT and CDR2 FQDESV (reference sequence). The V gene lost 4 bases and the J gene lost 5 bases, with 15 bases spanning the gap. CDR3 nucleotide sequence: TGTGCCAGCAGCTCCACCCGACCGGGAGACAATGAGCAGTTCTTC. Amino acid sequence: CASSSTRPGDNEQFF.

This clonotype was seen repeatedly, ten times or more. V usage is TRBV2 and J usage is TRBJ2-3; TRBD2 agrees at 7 bases. V lost 3 bases, J lost 4 bases, and 7 bases stayed unmatched. Germline V CDR1 and CDR2: SNHLY, FYNNEI. This CDR3 is built from 15 residues. The CDR3 reads CASSEGGRGADTQYF. CDR3 DNA sequence: TGTGCCAGCAGTGAGGGCGGGAGAGGCGCAGATACGCAGTATTTT.

This clonotype was detected only a few times. This sequence joins TRBV29-1 and TRBJ2-7; tentatively, D is TRBD1 (5 bases). The CDR3 is 12 amino acids. Germline V gives CDR1 SQVTM, CDR2 ANQGSEA. V was trimmed by 4 bases and J by 2 bases, leaving 9 bases between them. CDR3 sequence (DNA): TGCAGCGTTGTGGCAGGGACCTACGAGCAGTACTTC. Protein: CSVVAGTYEQYF.

The V call is TRBV20-1, the J call TRBJ1-5; the D is unclear. V was cut by 1 base and J by 3 bases, with 10 bases left in between. The CDR3 runs to 14 residues. Germline CDR1 DFQATT, CDR2 SNEGSKA (reference sequence). In DNA form, the CDR3 reads TGCAGTGCTAGAGTTGCTCGGCTCAATCAGCCCCAGCATTTT. Protein sequence: CSARVARLNQPQHF.

This clonotype has a handful of counts. Just one base apart from a much larger clone, this may be a read error. J is TRBJ2-2 and V is TRBV2; 9 nucleotides agree with TRBD2. This CDR3 spans 15 amino acids. CDR1 and CDR2 from the germline V gene are SNHLY and FYNNEI. CDR3 sequence: CASKSLAGGTGEMFF. CDR3 bases: TGTGCCAGCAAAAGTCTGGCGGGGGGGACCGGGGAGATGTTTTTT.

This rearrangement joins TRBV25-1 to TRBJ2-7; 9 bases are a match to TRBD1. This CDR3 spans 12 amino acids. Losses at the gene ends were 8 bases for V and 3 bases for J; bases not matched to a gene: 2. The germline gives CDR1 MGHDK, CDR2 SYGVNS. CDR3 residues: CASSDRGYEQYF. The CDR3, as DNA: TGTGCCAGCTCGGACAGGGGCTACGAGCAGTACTTC.

The chain couples TRBV10-3 to TRBJ2-7, with D maybe TRBD2 (6 bases). Germline CDR1 ENHRY, CDR2 SYGVKD. The CDR3 totals 14 residues. The ends were cut back, 0 bases at V and 2 bases at J, with 8 bases in the middle. The CDR3 region has the DNA TGTGCCATCAGTGAGTCCCGGGAGACCTACGAGCAGTACTTC. Translating it yields CAISESRETYEQYF.

This clonotype was observed many times. The rearrangement joins TRBV12-3 or TRBV12-4 to TRBJ2-7; no definite D call. There are 17 residues in the CDR3. Trimming cost V 4 bases and J 0 bases, with 19 bases left between them. The CDR3 is CASSYSGSLIDSYEQYF. The CDR3, as DNA: TGTGCCAGCAGTTATTCTGGGTCCCTGATAGACTCCTACGAGCAGTACTTC.

On this clonotype itself: At one of its ends the junction is not consistent with the germline gene, which may arise from a read error. The genes are TRBV10-3 and TRBJ1-3; D gene ambiguous. The germline V gene encodes CDR1 ENHRY and CDR2 SYGVKD. The CDR3 covers 14 residues. The CDR3 bases are TGTGCCATCAGTGGGACGGGCTCTGGAAACACCATATGTTTT. Translated, it gives CAISGTGSGNTICF.

This clonotype was seen more than once but under ten times. The gene calls are TRBV6-4 and TRBJ1-2; D gene ambiguous. V was cut by 8 bases and J by 2 bases, with 6 bases left in between. Germline CDR1 reads MRHNA; CDR2 reads SNTAGT. The CDR3 contains 11 residues. The CDR3 protein is CASPPNYGYTF. DNA of the CDR3: TGTGCCAGCCCCCCAAACTATGGCTACACCTTC.

J is TRBJ1-2 and V is TRBV7-2; D unresolved. The germline V gene encodes CDR1 SGHTA and CDR2 FQGNSA. This CDR3 comprises 14 residues. The ends were cut back, 3 bases at V and 4 bases at J, with 12 bases in the middle. CDR3 loop: CASSLGLLAYGYTF. For the CDR3, the DNA is TGTGCCAGCAGCTTGGGGTTACTGGCCTATGGCTACACCTTC.

The genes are TRBV7-8 and TRBJ2-7; possibly TRBD1 for D (6 bases). The ends were cut back, 5 bases at V and 6 bases at J, with 26 bases in the middle. The CDR3 is 17 amino acids. In germline, CDR1 is SGHVS, CDR2 FQNEAQ. CDR3 sequence: CASSPPLRQAKTGEQYF. The CDR3 nucleotides read TGTGCCAGCAGCCCTCCCCTCAGACAGGCCAAGACGGGCGAGCAGTACTTC.

This clonotype was seen many times. V usage is TRBV7-6 and J usage is TRBJ2-7, with 9 positions matching TRBD2. The CDR3 is 16 amino acids. CDR1 is SGHVS, CDR2 FNYEAQ, per germline. With V trimmed by 4 bases and J by 5 bases, 12 bases remained unmatched. For the CDR3, the DNA is TGTGCCAGCAGCTCTAGGGCGGCTAGCGGGACTGACGAGCAGTACTTC. Translation: CASSSRAASGTDEQYF.

About this clonotype: The conserved closing phenylalanine or tryptophan is absent in this CDR3, likely reflecting a read error. The DNA is omitted, as the CDR3 cannot be located on it reliably, and the CDR3 follows TCRdb's listing. The CDR3 region is CAISGLAGITGELVL. The genes are TRBV10-3 and TRBJ2-2; TRBD2, the D gene given by the table, was not confirmed from the DNA. The CDR3 region is 15 residues in length, termini included. Germline CDR1 reads ENHRY; CDR2 reads SYGVKD.

This rearrangement joins TRBV19 to TRBJ2-7, with TRBD1 matching 8 bases. The CDR3 covers 14 residues. Germline loops: CDR1 LNHDA, CDR2 SQIVND (reference sequence). J gave up 4 bases and V 8 bases, and 10 bases lay outside the gene matches. The CDR3 protein is CASGLRDRKYEQYF. The CDR3 DNA reads as TGTGCCAGTGGCTTGCGGGACAGGAAGTACGAGCAGTACTTC.

The chain uses TRBV2 and TRBJ2-6; the D gene is possibly TRBD2 (5 bases). V was cut by 1 base and J by 0 bases, with 10 bases left in between. Germline CDR1 SNHLY, CDR2 FYNNEI. The CDR3 consists of 17 residues. CDR3 region: CASSEGPGISGANVLTF. For the CDR3, the DNA is TGTGCCAGCAGTGAAGGTCCGGGGATCTCTGGGGCCAACGTCCTGACTTTC.

The rearrangement uses TRBV5-1 and TRBJ2-2; 12 bases are a match to TRBD2. CDR3 length: 16 residues. Trimming cost V 2 bases and J 6 bases; bases outside gene matches: 5. Germline V gene lookup returns CDR1 SGHRS and CDR2 YFSETQ. The CDR3 spells CASSFLAGGPAGELFF. For the CDR3, the DNA is TGCGCCAGCAGCTTCCTAGCGGGAGGGCCCGCCGGGGAGCTGTTTTTT.

The rearrangement links TRBV7-3 to TRBJ1-3; D possibly corresponds to TRBD1 (6 bases). From germline, CDR1 is SGHTA and CDR2 FQGTGA. Trimming took off 2 bases at V and 0 bases at J, with 8 bases between the two ends. The CDR3 is 15 residues long. The CDR3 protein is CASSLSGDSGNTIYF. In nucleotides, the CDR3 is TGTGCCAGCAGCTTATCAGGGGACTCTGGAAACACCATATATTTT.

The genes are TRBV29-1 and TRBJ1-2; D is unclear. CDR1 and CDR2 from the germline V gene are SQVTM and ANQGSEA. The CDR3 covers 13 residues. Trimming cost V 6 bases and J 8 bases, with 19 bases left between them. The CDR3 DNA follows: TGCAGCGTCGGTTCGGCCGCGAGTGGGGGCTACACCTTC. This encodes CSVGSAASGGYTF.